A single sample gave rise to the 14 T cell receptor beta chains below, sequenced in a study of chemoradiotherapy in HPV16-positive cancers. TCRdb keeps only in-frame clones here, not all; method: immunoSEQ multiplex PCR. The profile covers tens of thousands of clones, with over 60% appearing a single time and around 2.5% taken by the ten largest. This material was obtained from a patient who underwent chemoradiotherapy. The origin of the receptors is a human donor with HPV-associated anogenital cancer.

The chain recombines TRBV15 with TRBJ1-2, with TRBD1 matching 8 bases. Germline V lookup: CDR1 LNHNV, CDR2 YYDKDF (reference sequence). Losses at the gene ends were 1 base for V and 6 bases for J; bases not matched to a gene: 4. The CDR3 totals 14 residues. CDR3 loop: CATSRGDRTDGYTF. The CDR3 bases are TGTGCCACCAGCAGAGGGGACAGGACGGATGGCTACACCTTC.

This clone turned up a few times. The chain employs TRBV5-1 and TRBJ1-1; no firm D call. The CDR3 totals 15 residues. From germline, CDR1 is SGHRS and CDR2 YFSETQ. V was clipped by 6 bases and J by 1 base, with 16 bases between them. For the CDR3, the DNA is TGCGCCAGCACCCCATCTTCCAGTGAGAACACTGAAGCTTTCTTT. This gives the protein CASTPSSSENTEAFF.

The V and J genes are TRBV7-9 and TRBJ1-6, with TRBD1 as a possible D gene (5 bases). Trimming pared 5 bases from V and 7 bases from J, leaving 6 bases between. This CDR3 region has 12 residues. CDR1 is SEHNR and CDR2 is FQNEAQ in the germline V gene (reference sequence). CDR3 nucleotides: TGTGCCAGCAGCGGGACCAATTCACCCCTCCACTTT. Its translation: CASSGTNSPLHF.

In its sample, this clone was seen a few times. The chain employs TRBV7-3 and TRBJ1-2; D is possibly TRBD1 (5 bases). This CDR3 region has 16 residues. Germline values: CDR1 SGHTA, CDR2 FQGTGA. V was pared by 0 bases and J by 6 bases, with 17 bases between. CDR3 nucleotide sequence: TGTGCCAGCAGCTTAACCCCCAGGGTAGGAAAGGATGGCTACACCTTC. Translation gives CASSLTPRVGKDGYTF.

The chain has TRBV23-1 and TRBJ2-1, with 8 bases lining up with TRBD2. TRBV23-1 is an ORF; its function is uncertain. With 0 bases clipped from V and 5 bases from J, the junction kept 9 bases outside the gene matches. The length of the CDR3 is 17 residues. CDR3 in DNA: TGCGCCAGCAGTCAATCGAAGTGGCTAGCGGGTCACAATGAGCAGTTCTTC. Amino acids: CASSQSKWLAGHNEQFF.

The chain couples TRBV30 to TRBJ1-1; the match to TRBD1 covers 9 bases. Germline-derived CDR1 and CDR2 are GTSNPN and SVGIG (reference sequence). After removal of 4 bases from V and 3 bases from J, the junction contained 6 bases not matched to a gene. This CDR3 spans 14 amino acids. The CDR3: CAWIPGQGHTEAFF. In DNA, the CDR3 is TGTGCCTGGATTCCGGGACAGGGACACACTGAAGCTTTCTTT.

This clone was seen only a few times. The V and J genes are TRBV7-6 and TRBJ1-2; TRBD1 matches at 8 bases. Unmatched junction bases numbered 12, after V lost 4 bases and J lost 5 bases. Germline CDR1 reads SGHVS; CDR2 reads FNYEAQ. The CDR3 runs 16 residues. The CDR3 DNA follows: TGTGCCAGCAGCTCCCACTGGGGACAGGATCGGTATGGCTACACCTTC. Encoded protein: CASSSHWGQDRYGYTF.

The genes are TRBV28 and TRBJ2-1, with D possibly TRBD2 on 6 matching bases. Trimming took 6 bases from V and 4 from J, leaving 19 bases between them. The CDR3 has 16 residues. Looked up from germline, CDR1 is MDHEN and CDR2 is SYDVKM. The CDR3 DNA follows: TGTGCCAGCAGCCGATCGACCGGGACTCTTTACAATGAGCAGTTCTTC. It translates to CASSRSTGTLYNEQFF. Using reference TRBV28 and TRBJ2-1 for the parts outside the CDR3, the full variable domain is DVKVTQSSRYLVKRTGEKVFLECVQDMDHENMFWYRQDPGLGLRLIYFSYDVKMKEKGDIPEGYSVSREKKERFSLILESASTNQTSMYLCASSRSTGTLYNEQFFGPGTRLTVL.

This chain links TRBV6-1 with TRBJ1-2; a weak D match, TRBD1 (5 bases). Germline V CDR1 and CDR2: MNHNS, SASEGT. The CDR3 extends over 14 amino acids. The V end lost 4 bases, the J end lost 3 bases, and 12 bases lay between the germline ends. This CDR3 reads CASSGPGRYYGYTF. CDR3 sequence (DNA): TGTGCCAGCAGTGGACCGGGACGGTACTATGGCTACACCTTC.

This sequence joins TRBV28 and TRBJ2-1; tentatively, D is TRBD1 or TRBD2 (5 bases each). Germline values: CDR1 MDHEN, CDR2 SYDVKM. Deletions cut 3 bases from V and 8 bases from J, with 17 bases between. The CDR3 covers 15 residues. The CDR3 coding sequence is TGTGCCAGCAGTTTGGCAGCCTTGAGGGGCGATGAGCAGTTCTTC. It codes for CASSLAALRGDEQFF.

The J gene is TRBJ1-2, the V gene TRBV2; TRBD1 agrees at 7 bases. This CDR3 is built from 12 residues. The germline V gene encodes CDR1 SNHLY and CDR2 FYNNEI. V dropped 7 bases and J dropped 6; count of bases not matched to a gene: 5. CDR3: CASNDRANGYTF. CDR3 coding DNA: TGTGCCAGCAACGACAGGGCAAATGGCTACACCTTC.

Only one count was recorded for this clone. The chain uses TRBV28 and TRBJ2-5; the match to TRBD1 covers 8 bases. The CDR3 length is 13 residues. Germline values: CDR1 MDHEN, CDR2 SYDVKM. V lost 10 bases to trimming and J lost 5 bases; unmatched junction nucleotides: 9. CDR3 bases: TGTGCCACTGCGGACAGGGTCAGCGAGACCCAGTACTTC. Its translation is CATADRVSETQYF.

The chain combines TRBV5-8 with TRBJ2-6; TRBD1 aligns across 8 bases. V lost 4 bases, J lost 4 bases, and 1 base stayed unmatched. CDR1 and CDR2 from the germline V gene are SGHTS and YDEGEE. The CDR3 is 14 amino acids. CDR3 sequence reads: CASSQGAGANVLTF. The CDR3 DNA reads TGTGCCAGCAGCCAGGGGGCCGGGGCCAACGTCCTGACTTTC.

The gene calls are TRBV4-2 and TRBJ2-2; 7 positions match TRBD2. Germline-derived CDR1 and CDR2 are LGHNA and YNFKEQ. The V gene end was trimmed by 7 bases and the J gene end by 4 bases; junction bases not matched to a gene: 9. The CDR3 runs to 15 residues. As DNA, the CDR3 is TGTGCCAGCACCCGGGAGGACCCACCCACCGGGGAGCTGTTTTTT. Its protein is CASTREDPPTGELFF.